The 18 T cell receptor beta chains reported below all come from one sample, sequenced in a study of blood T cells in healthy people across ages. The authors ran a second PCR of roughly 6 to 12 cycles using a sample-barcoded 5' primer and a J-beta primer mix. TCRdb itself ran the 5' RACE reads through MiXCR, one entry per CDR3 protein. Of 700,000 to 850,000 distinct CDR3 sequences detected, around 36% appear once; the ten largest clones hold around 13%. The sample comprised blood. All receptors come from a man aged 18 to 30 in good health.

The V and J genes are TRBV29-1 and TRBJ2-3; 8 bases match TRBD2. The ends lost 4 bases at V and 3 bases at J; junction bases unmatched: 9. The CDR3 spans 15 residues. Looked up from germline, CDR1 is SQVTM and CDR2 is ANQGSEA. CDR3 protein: CSVAGGGFPTDTQYF. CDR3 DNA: TGCAGCGTTGCCGGGGGGGGTTTCCCGACAGATACGCAGTATTTT.

The CDR3 coding sequence is TGTGCCAGCAGCCCTCATCCAGATACGCAGTATTTT. It translates to CASSPHPDTQYF. The chain has TRBV9 and TRBJ2-3; D remains unclear. Trimming took off 4 bases at V and 4 bases at J, with 7 bases between the two ends. Germline CDR1 is SGDLS and CDR2 is YYNGEE. The CDR3 has 12 amino acids.

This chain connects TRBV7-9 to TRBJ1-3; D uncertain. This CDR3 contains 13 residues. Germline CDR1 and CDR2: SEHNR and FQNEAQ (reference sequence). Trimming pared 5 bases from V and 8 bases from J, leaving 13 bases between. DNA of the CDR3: TGTGCCAGCAGCATAGAGCTTGCGGACACCATATATTTT. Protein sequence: CASSIELADTIYF. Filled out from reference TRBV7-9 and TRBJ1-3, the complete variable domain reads DTGVSQNPRHKITKRGQNVTFRCDPISEHNRLYWYRQTLGQGPEFLTYFQNEAQLEKSRLLSDRFSAERPKGSFSTLEIQRTEQGDSAMYLCASSIELADTIYFGEGSWLTVV.

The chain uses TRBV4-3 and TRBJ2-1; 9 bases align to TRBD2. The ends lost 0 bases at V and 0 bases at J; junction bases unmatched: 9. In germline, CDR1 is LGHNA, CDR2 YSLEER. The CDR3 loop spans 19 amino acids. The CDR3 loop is CASSQDRQRGDLSYNEQFF. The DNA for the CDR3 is TGCGCCAGCAGCCAAGATAGGCAGCGGGGGGACCTCTCCTACAATGAGCAGTTCTTC.

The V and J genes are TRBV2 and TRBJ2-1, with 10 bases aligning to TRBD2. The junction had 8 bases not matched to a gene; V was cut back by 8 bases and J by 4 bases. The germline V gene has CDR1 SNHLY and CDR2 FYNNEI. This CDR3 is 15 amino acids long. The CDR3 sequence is CASGERGGLYNEQFF. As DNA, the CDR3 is TGTGCCAGCGGCGAGCGGGGGGGCCTTTACAATGAGCAGTTCTTC. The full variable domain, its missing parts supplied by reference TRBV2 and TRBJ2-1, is EPEVTQTPSHQVTQMGQEVILRCVPISNHLYFYWYRQILGQKVEFLVSFYNNEISEKSEIFDDQFSVERPDGSNFTLKIRSTKLEDSAMYFCASGERGGLYNEQFFGPGTRLTVL.

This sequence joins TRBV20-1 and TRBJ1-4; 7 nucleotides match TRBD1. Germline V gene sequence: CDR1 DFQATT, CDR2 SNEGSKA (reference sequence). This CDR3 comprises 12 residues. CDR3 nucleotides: TGCAGCCCCTTCAGGGGGAATGAAAAACTGTTTTTT. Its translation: CSPFRGNEKLFF.

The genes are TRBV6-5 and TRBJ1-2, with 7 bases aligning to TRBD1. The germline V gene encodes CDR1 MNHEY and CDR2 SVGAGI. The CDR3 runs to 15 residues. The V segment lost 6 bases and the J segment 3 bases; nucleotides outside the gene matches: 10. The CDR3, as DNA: TGTGCCAGCAGCAATGGGGACAGTGACGACTATGGCTACACCTTC. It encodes CASSNGDSDDYGYTF.

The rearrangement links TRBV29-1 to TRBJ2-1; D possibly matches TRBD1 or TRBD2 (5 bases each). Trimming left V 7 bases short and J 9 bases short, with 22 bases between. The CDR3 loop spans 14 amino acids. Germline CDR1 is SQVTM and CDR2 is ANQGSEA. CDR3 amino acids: CSGRGVLGGGEQFF. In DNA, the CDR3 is TGCAGCGGACGAGGGGTTCTAGGAGGAGGTGAGCAGTTCTTC.

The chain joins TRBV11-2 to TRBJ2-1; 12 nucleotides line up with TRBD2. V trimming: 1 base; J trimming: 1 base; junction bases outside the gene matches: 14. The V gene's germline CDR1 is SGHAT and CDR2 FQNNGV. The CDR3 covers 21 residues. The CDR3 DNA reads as TGTGCCAGCAGCTTAGTTGGGACTAGCGGGTTCCACGGAGGTTCCTACAATGAGCAGTTCTTC. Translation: CASSLVGTSGFHGGSYNEQFF.

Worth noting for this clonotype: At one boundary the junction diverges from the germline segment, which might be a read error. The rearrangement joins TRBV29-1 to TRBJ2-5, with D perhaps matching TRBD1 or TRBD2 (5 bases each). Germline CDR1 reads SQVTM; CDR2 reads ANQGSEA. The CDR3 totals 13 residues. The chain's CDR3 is CSVEKEGSETQNF. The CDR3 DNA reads TGCAGCGTTGAAAAAGAGGGGTCGGAGACCCAGAACTTC. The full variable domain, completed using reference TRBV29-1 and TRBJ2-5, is SAVISQKPSRDICQRGTSLTIQCQVDSQVTMMFWYRQQPGQSLTLIATANQGSEATYESGFVIDKFPISRPNLTFSTLTVSNMSPEDSSIYLCSVEKEGSETQNFGPGTRLLVL.

CDR3 residues: CASSQTGQGYYNEQFF. CDR3 DNA sequence: TGTGCCAGCAGCCAAACCGGACAGGGGTATTACAATGAGCAGTTCTTC. The chain is built from TRBV4-2 and TRBJ2-1; 9 nucleotides line up with TRBD1. CDR3 length: 16 residues. J gave up 4 bases and V 2 bases, and 6 bases lay outside the gene matches. Germline values: CDR1 LGHNA, CDR2 YNFKEQ.

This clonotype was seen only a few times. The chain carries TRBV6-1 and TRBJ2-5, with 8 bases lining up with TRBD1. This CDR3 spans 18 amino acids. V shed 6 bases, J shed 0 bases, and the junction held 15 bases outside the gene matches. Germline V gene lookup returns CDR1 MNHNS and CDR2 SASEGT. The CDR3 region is CASSTRTKDRGHQETQYF. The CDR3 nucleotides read TGTGCCAGCAGCACCCGAACAAAAGACAGGGGCCACCAAGAGACCCAGTACTTC.

The CDR3 DNA sequence: TGTGCCAGCAGCCAAGGACAGGACAATGAGCAGTTCTTC. This gives the protein CASSQGQDNEQFF. The V gene is TRBV4-2, the J gene TRBJ2-1; a weak D match, TRBD1 (6 bases). The germline V gene encodes CDR1 LGHNA and CDR2 YNFKEQ. V lost 1 base, J lost 5 bases, and 6 bases lay in between. The CDR3 is made up of 13 amino acids.

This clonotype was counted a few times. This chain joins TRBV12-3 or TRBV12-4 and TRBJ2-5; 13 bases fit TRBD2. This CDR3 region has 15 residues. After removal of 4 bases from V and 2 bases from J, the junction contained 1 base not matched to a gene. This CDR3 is CASSWGLAGQETQYF. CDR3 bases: TGTGCCAGCAGTTGGGGACTAGCGGGGCAAGAGACCCAGTACTTC.

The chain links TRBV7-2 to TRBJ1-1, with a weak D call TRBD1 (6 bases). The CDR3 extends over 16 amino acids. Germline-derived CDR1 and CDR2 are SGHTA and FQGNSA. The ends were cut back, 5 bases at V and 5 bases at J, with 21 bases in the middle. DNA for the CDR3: TGTGCCAGCAGCGACTTATATGGGGGGCCCTGGACTGAAGCTTTCTTT. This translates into CASSDLYGGPWTEAFF.

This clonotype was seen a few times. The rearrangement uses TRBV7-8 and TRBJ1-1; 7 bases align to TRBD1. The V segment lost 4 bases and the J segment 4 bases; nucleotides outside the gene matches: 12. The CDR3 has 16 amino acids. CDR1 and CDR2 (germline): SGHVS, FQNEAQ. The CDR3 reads CASSSLRQGRGTEAFF. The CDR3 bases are TGTGCCAGCAGCTCCTTACGACAGGGTAGAGGCACTGAAGCTTTCTTT.

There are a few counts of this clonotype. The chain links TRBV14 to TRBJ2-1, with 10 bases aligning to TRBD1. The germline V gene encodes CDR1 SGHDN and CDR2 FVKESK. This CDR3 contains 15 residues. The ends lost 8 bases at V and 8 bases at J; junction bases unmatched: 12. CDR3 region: CASAPRGTGVDEQFF. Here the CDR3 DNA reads TGTGCCAGCGCCCCACGGGGGACAGGGGTGGATGAGCAGTTCTTC.

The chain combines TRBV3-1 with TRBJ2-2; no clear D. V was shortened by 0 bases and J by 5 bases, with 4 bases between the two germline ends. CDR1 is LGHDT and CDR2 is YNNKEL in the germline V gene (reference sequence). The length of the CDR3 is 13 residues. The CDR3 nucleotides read TGTGCCAGCAGCCAAGAATGGACCGGGGAGCTGTTTTTT. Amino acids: CASSQEWTGELFF.